This record covers a single T cell receptor beta chain. Its specificity is not known. The stimulus was lysate of CMV-infected fibroblasts, 10 ug/mL. Memory cells lacking CD40L and CD69 with high CD45RO were sorted. The sample comes from a study of persistence of HIV-infected CD4 T cells. In the study overall: A median of roughly 8 years of suppressive ART preceded sampling.

V dropped 1 base and J dropped 5 bases, with 8 bases sitting between them. CDR3 size: 14 residues. Looked up from germline, CDR1 is MNHEY and CDR2 is SMNVEV (reference sequence). This was the immunoSEQ version 4 assay in survey mode. Repertoires were generated with immunoSEQ multiplex PCR, while TCRdb's copy carries only in-frame clones and drops some. Of 25,000 to 30,000 clones in the sample, 78% were seen once. The material sequenced was CD4+ T cells sorted from PBMCs after roughly 17-hour stimulation, taken from a patient who received antiretroviral therapy. The clonotype was recovered from an adult woman with HIV who was CMV-seropositive. J is TRBJ2-2 and V is TRBV27; a weak D match, TRBD2 (6 bases). In DNA form, the CDR3 reads TGTGCCAGCAGTTTATGGGGGAGGACCGGGGAGCTGTTTTTT. Translating it yields CASSLWGRTGELFF.